These 9 T cell receptor beta chains came from one sample sequenced in a study of post-analysis software for immune sequencing data. Points from the study as a whole: The five TRBV segments detected at higher frequency in patients than in controls included TRBV5-6, TRBV5-1 and TRBV20-1.

The TCR beta cDNA libraries carried unique molecular identifiers. TCRdb reprocessed the PCR reads with MiXCR, giving one entry per CDR3 protein. The sample lists about 180,000 distinct CDR3 sequences; roughly 31% were seen once. The antigens of these receptors remain unknown. What was sequenced was blood. The receptors originated from a girl under 18 with multiple sclerosis.

This clonotype has more than one count but fewer than ten. The rearrangement links TRBV29-1 to TRBJ1-1, with D perhaps matching TRBD1 (6 bases). The CDR3 has 11 residues. Germline-derived CDR1 and CDR2 are SQVTM and ANQGSEA. Trimming took off 8 bases at V and 9 bases at J, with 16 bases between the two ends. CDR3 sequence: CSSSWGQQAFF. The CDR3 DNA reads TGCAGCTCCAGTTGGGGGCAGCAAGCTTTCTTT.

CDR3 loop: CASSPGQGDSPLHF. The DNA for the CDR3 is TGTGCCAGCAGTCCGGGACAGGGTGATTCACCCCTCCACTTT. J is TRBJ1-6 and V is TRBV12-3 or TRBV12-4; 9 positions agree with TRBD1. The CDR3 is 14 amino acids. J gave up 8 bases and V 5 bases, and 4 bases lay outside the gene matches.

The V call is TRBV28, the J call TRBJ2-7; 7 nucleotides match TRBD1. The V gene end was trimmed by 4 bases and the J gene end by 6 bases; junction bases not matched to a gene: 12. Germline values: CDR1 MDHEN, CDR2 SYDVKM. The CDR3 is 15 residues long. Here the CDR3 DNA reads TGTGCCAGCAGTTCCGCCATAGGACAGGCGGCCGAGCAGTACTTC. This codes for CASSSAIGQAAEQYF. Using reference TRBV28 and TRBJ2-7 for the parts outside the CDR3, the full variable domain is DVKVTQSSRYLVKRTGEKVFLECVQDMDHENMFWYRQDPGLGLRLIYFSYDVKMKEKGDIPEGYSVSREKKERFSLILESASTNQTSMYLCASSSAIGQAAEQYFGPGTRLTVT.

V is TRBV7-2 and J is TRBJ2-2, with TRBD2 matching 13 bases. The CDR3 sequence is 15 residues long. The V gene end was trimmed by 5 bases and the J gene end by 4 bases; junction bases not matched to a gene: 1. Germline CDR1 SGHTA, CDR2 FQGNSA. Written as DNA, the CDR3 is TGTGCCAGCAGCCGGACTAGCGGGAGCACCGGGGAGCTGTTTTTT. This codes for CASSRTSGSTGELFF.

This clonotype has ten or more counts. This rearrangement joins TRBV6-2 or TRBV6-3 to TRBJ2-7, with D tentatively TRBD2 (6 bases). V was cut by 2 bases and J by 2 bases, with 22 bases left in between. The germline gives CDR1 MNHEY, CDR2 SVGEGT. There are 18 residues in the CDR3. CDR3 region: CASSYRPAGLGRPYEQYF. CDR3 coding DNA: TGTGCCAGCAGTTACAGGCCCGCGGGGCTCGGGAGACCCTACGAGCAGTACTTC.

This clonotype was observed many times. This chain joins TRBV20-1 and TRBJ2-1; the D is unclear. The V end was cut by 0 bases, the J end by 3 bases, with 21 bases between. The CDR3 length is 18 residues. Looked up from germline, CDR1 is DFQATT and CDR2 is SNEGSKA (reference sequence). The CDR3 coding sequence is TGCAGTGCTAGAGAGGTATGGGCCAACCCTCTCAGCTACAATGAGCAGTTCTTC. It translates to CSAREVWANPLSYNEQFF.

In regard to this clonotype: A much larger clone sits a single nucleotide away, making a read error possible. The chain joins TRBV29-1 to TRBJ2-7; possibly TRBD2 for D (6 bases). The V and J ends lost 0 bases and 7 bases respectively, with 19 bases between them. Germline CDR1 reads SQVTM; CDR2 reads ANQGSEA. CDR3 length equals 15 residues. The CDR3 here is CSVEEGRRGNNEQYF. CDR3 DNA: TGCAGCGTTGAAGAGGGGCGGCGGGGAAACAATGAGCAGTACTTC.

This sequence joins TRBV12-3 or TRBV12-4 and TRBJ1-2, with D possibly TRBD1 on 6 matching bases. The CDR3 spans 13 residues. V was pared by 7 bases and J by 4 bases, with 13 bases between. Here the CDR3 reads CASILTGGYGYTF. Here the CDR3 DNA reads TGTGCCAGCATCCTGACAGGTGGCTATGGCTACACCTTC.

The J gene is TRBJ2-1, the V gene TRBV5-5; a weak D match, TRBD1 (6 bases). CDR3 size: 13 residues. In germline, CDR1 is SGHKS, CDR2 YYEKEE (reference sequence). Trimming shortened V by 2 bases and J by 10 bases, and 13 bases separated the two germline ends. CDR3 loop: CASSFAYRGEQFF. The CDR3 bases are TGTGCCAGCAGCTTCGCCTATAGGGGGGAGCAGTTCTTC.